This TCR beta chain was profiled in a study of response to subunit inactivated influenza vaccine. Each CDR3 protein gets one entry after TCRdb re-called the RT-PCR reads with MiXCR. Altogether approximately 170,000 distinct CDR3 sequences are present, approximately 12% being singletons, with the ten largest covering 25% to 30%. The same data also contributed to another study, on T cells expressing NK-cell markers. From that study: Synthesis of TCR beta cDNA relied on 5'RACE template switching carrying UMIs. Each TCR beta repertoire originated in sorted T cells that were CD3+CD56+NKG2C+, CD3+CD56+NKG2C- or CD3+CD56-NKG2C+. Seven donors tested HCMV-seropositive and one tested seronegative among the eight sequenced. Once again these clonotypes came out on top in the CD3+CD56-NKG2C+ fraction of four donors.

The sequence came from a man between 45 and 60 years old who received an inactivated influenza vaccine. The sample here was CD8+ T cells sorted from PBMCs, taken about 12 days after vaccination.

The CDR3 DNA reads TGTGCCAGTACCCTGGACTGGGTGAACACTGAAGCTTTCTTT. Protein: CASTLDWVNTEAFF. The chain uses TRBV19 and TRBJ1-1; D not resolved. Deletions cut 7 bases from V and 0 bases from J, with 12 bases between. The germline CDR1 and CDR2 sequences are LNHDA and SQIVND (reference sequence). This CDR3 is built from 14 residues.